The next 29 T cell receptor beta chains were all read from a single sample in a study of yellow fever vaccine responses in identical twins. TCRdb recomputed calls from the RT-PCR reads with MiXCR, one row per CDR3 protein. Among roughly 18,000 distinct CDR3 sequences listed, less than 75% were seen once. The sample here was T cells from blood (PBMCs), unsorted or a sorted subset (not recorded which), taken before or after yellow fever vaccination (not recorded which). These receptors all stem from a woman aged 18-29 years who received the yellow fever vaccine.

In its sample, this clonotype was seen a few times. The chain carries TRBV19 and TRBJ2-5; 8 nucleotides agree with TRBD1. Germline-derived CDR1 and CDR2 are LNHDA and SQIVND (reference sequence). The CDR3 has 15 residues. V shed 2 bases and J 6 bases; nucleotides not matched to a gene: 8. CDR3 bases: TGTGCCAGTAGTATATTGGCAGGGGGCGGGCAGACCCAGTACTTC. It specifies CASSILAGGGQTQYF.

This clonotype was counted only a few times. The chain is built from TRBV5-1 and TRBJ2-7; 7 bases align to TRBD2. The CDR3 extends over 16 amino acids. CDR1 and CDR2 (germline): SGHRS, YFSETQ. The V segment lost 4 bases and the J segment 5 bases; nucleotides outside the gene matches: 15. The CDR3: CASSPGLVGSPDEQYF. The CDR3 DNA is TGCGCCAGCAGCCCTGGACTAGTGGGCAGCCCCGACGAGCAGTACTTC.

This clonotype was counted only a few times. The CDR3 bases are TGTGCCAGCAGCTTGGGACCGCCGTCGAGCAATCAGCCCCAGCATTTT. This encodes CASSLGPPSSNQPQHF. V usage is TRBV5-6 and J usage is TRBJ1-5; D remains ambiguous. The CDR3 sequence is 16 residues long. Germline CDR1 SGHDT, CDR2 YYEEEE. Trimming stripped 0 bases from V and 1 base from J, with 11 bases between.

The CDR3 DNA is TGTGCCACCAGGGGGGGGGACAACCTGGACAATGAGCAGTTCTTC. Amino acids: CATRGGDNLDNEQFF. This chain uses TRBV24-1 with TRBJ2-1, with D possibly matching TRBD2 (7 bases). The CDR3 loop spans 15 amino acids. Germline lookup yields CDR1 KGHDR and CDR2 SFDVKD. Trimming took 7 bases from V and 5 from J, leaving 17 bases between them.

The chain is built from TRBV13 and TRBJ2-1, with 8 bases lining up with TRBD2. This CDR3 has 13 amino acids. The V gene end was trimmed by 5 bases and the J gene end by 6 bases; junction bases not matched to a gene: 3. In germline, CDR1 is PRHDT, CDR2 FYEKMQ (reference sequence). CDR3 in amino acids: CASSTGLGNEQFF. The CDR3 DNA is TGTGCCAGCAGCACGGGACTAGGCAATGAGCAGTTCTTC.

This chain links TRBV14 with TRBJ1-1, with 8 bases aligning to TRBD1. Germline CDR1 reads SGHDN; CDR2 reads FVKESK. The CDR3 totals 15 residues. After removal of 5 bases from V and 1 base from J, the junction contained 6 bases not matched to a gene. In DNA, the CDR3 is TGTGCCAGCAGCTCGCAGGGGGCCCGGAACACTGAAGCTTTCTTT. Translated, it gives CASSSQGARNTEAFF.

This chain links TRBV7-3 with TRBJ2-3; 10 bases fit TRBD1. CDR3 length: 15 amino acids. Germline lookup yields CDR1 SGHTA and CDR2 FQGTGA. V lost 5 bases, J lost 0 bases, and 2 bases stayed unmatched. In nucleotides, the CDR3 is TGTGCCAGCAGCCGGACAGGGGGAAGCACAGATACGCAGTATTTT. Its protein is CASSRTGGSTDTQYF.

In its sample, this clonotype was seen once. The V gene is TRBV2, the J gene TRBJ1-2; D gene ambiguous. This CDR3 region has 13 residues. Trimming removed 3 bases at V and 8 bases at J, with 13 bases between. The germline V gene has CDR1 SNHLY and CDR2 FYNNEI. CDR3 nucleotide sequence: TGTGCCAGCAGTGAGGTCGAGGGAGGAGGCTACACCTTC. Encoded protein: CASSEVEGGGYTF.

This clonotype was recorded a few times. V gene TRBV11-2 combines with J gene TRBJ2-5, with D possibly TRBD2 on 5 matching bases. The CDR3 length is 13 residues. V gave up 1 base and J gave up 5 bases, with 8 bases separating them. Germline lookup yields CDR1 SGHAT and CDR2 FQNNGV. Here the CDR3 DNA reads TGTGCCAGCAGCTTAGTCCTAGCTGAGACCCAGTACTTC. It yields the protein CASSLVLAETQYF.

The chain has TRBV12-3 or TRBV12-4 and TRBJ1-1; no definite D call. The CDR3 contains 18 residues. V lost 6 bases and J 4 bases, leaving 27 bases between the germline ends. This chain's CDR3 is CASSRGLGAGKLITEAFF. The CDR3 nucleotides are TGTGCCAGCAGCCGCGGGTTGGGCGCGGGGAAGCTTATCACTGAAGCTTTCTTT.

The chain combines TRBV5-1 with TRBJ1-5, with 7 bases that match TRBD1. The CDR3 is made up of 14 amino acids. Trimming at V came to 1 base and at J to 4 bases, leaving 2 bases not matched to a gene. Per germline, CDR1 SGHRS and CDR2 YFSETQ. This CDR3 is CASSLSGGNQPQHF. CDR3 DNA: TGCGCCAGCAGCTTGTCAGGGGGGAATCAGCCCCAGCATTTT. Variable domain in full (rest from reference TRBV5-1 and TRBJ1-5): KAGVTQTPRYLIKTRGQQVTLSCSPISGHRSVSWYQQTPGQGLQFLFEYFSETQRNKGNFPGRFSGRQFSNSRSEMNVSTLELGDSALYLCASSLSGGNQPQHFGDGTRLSIL.

The chain employs TRBV29-1 and TRBJ2-1; 7 positions agree with TRBD1. After removal of 1 base from V and 4 bases from J, the junction contained 10 bases not matched to a gene. The germline gives CDR1 SQVTM, CDR2 ANQGSEA. The CDR3 is 16 residues long. The CDR3 region has the DNA TGCAGCGTTGAAGGGGGTGGGGACAGAATTTACAATGAGCAGTTCTTC. Encoded protein: CSVEGGGDRIYNEQFF.

J is TRBJ2-2 and V is TRBV18; TRBD1 is a possible D gene (6 bases). There are 15 residues in the CDR3. Germline V gene sequence: CDR1 KGHSH, CDR2 LQKENI. V was clipped by 5 bases and J by 4 bases, with 14 bases between them. The CDR3 sequence is CASSAQQGSTGELFF. The CDR3 nucleotides are TGTGCCAGCTCAGCCCAACAGGGATCCACCGGGGAGCTGTTTTTT.

The rearrangement links TRBV18 to TRBJ1-1, with D possibly TRBD1 on 5 matching bases. V dropped 0 bases and J dropped 0 bases, with 8 bases sitting between them. Germline V gene data show CDR1 as KGHSH and CDR2 as LQKENI. This CDR3 contains 15 residues. CDR3 protein: CASSPPGRLNTEAFF. In DNA, the CDR3 is TGTGCCAGCTCACCACCGGGACGGTTGAACACTGAAGCTTTCTTT.

As for this clonotype: An end of the junction does not agree with germline; a read error may underlie this. This chain links TRBV5-1 with TRBJ2-1, with D unresolved. Germline CDR1 and CDR2: SGHRS and YFSETQ. CDR3 length: 11 residues. CDR3 coding DNA: TGCGCCAGCAGCTCCAACAATGAGCAGTTCTTC. Protein: CASSSNNEQFF.

CDR3 residues: CASSPNSQETQYF. The CDR3 DNA reads TGTGCCAGCTCACCTAACTCCCAAGAGACCCAGTACTTC. The chain employs TRBV18 and TRBJ2-5; unclear D gene. The V end was cut by 3 bases, the J end by 1 base, with 6 bases between. Germline V CDR1 and CDR2: KGHSH, LQKENI. This CDR3 region has 13 residues.

The V call is TRBV24-1, the J call TRBJ2-7; D unresolved. V lost 5 bases, J lost 3 bases, and 16 bases lay in between. CDR1 is KGHDR, CDR2 SFDVKD, per germline. The CDR3 extends over 15 amino acids. In DNA form, the CDR3 reads TGTGCCACCAGTGTTAAAGGTGTAGGTTTCTACGAGCAGTACTTC. It specifies CATSVKGVGFYEQYF.

CDR3 bases: TGCAGCGTTGGAAAAGACAGGCTGACCTCATACGAGCAGTACTTC. Translating gives CSVGKDRLTSYEQYF. This chain connects TRBV29-1 to TRBJ2-7; TRBD1 is a possible D gene (6 bases). V gave up 4 bases and J gave up 4 bases, with 20 bases separating them. The germline V gene has CDR1 SQVTM and CDR2 ANQGSEA. CDR3 length: 15 amino acids.

The genes are TRBV20-1 and TRBJ1-1; 7 bases align to TRBD1. V was clipped by 5 bases and J by 5 bases; unmatched bases: 11. CDR3 size: 14 residues. The V gene's germline CDR1 is DFQATT and CDR2 SNEGSKA (reference sequence). CDR3 sequence: CSAFRQGRSTEAFF. The CDR3 DNA is TGCAGTGCTTTCCGACAGGGAAGGAGTACTGAAGCTTTCTTT.

This clonotype was counted only a few times. The V call is TRBV4-2, the J call TRBJ2-1; 7 bases match TRBD2. CDR3 length: 13 residues. With 11 bases clipped from V and 5 bases from J, the junction kept 9 bases outside the gene matches. Germline V gene sequence: CDR1 LGHNA, CDR2 YNFKEQ. The CDR3 sequence is CASQRSGNNEQFF. The CDR3 nucleotides read TGTGCCTCACAGCGAAGCGGGAACAATGAGCAGTTCTTC.

V gene TRBV6-1 combines with J gene TRBJ2-7; D uncertain. Deletions cut 6 bases from V and 3 bases from J, with 15 bases between. CDR3 size: 14 residues. Germline loops: CDR1 MNHNS, CDR2 SASEGT. CDR3 protein: CASSSVWSGYEQYF. The DNA of the CDR3 is TGTGCCAGCAGCTCCGTCTGGTCTGGCTACGAGCAGTACTTC.

This clonotype was counted only a few times. The chain is built from TRBV12-3 or TRBV12-4 and TRBJ1-2; D uncertain. The length of the CDR3 is 9 residues. With 6 bases removed from V and 8 bases from J, the gap between germline ends came to 4 bases. The CDR3 protein is CASSYGYTF. The CDR3 coding sequence is TGTGCCAGCAGCTACGGCTACACCTTC.

V gene TRBV12-3 or TRBV12-4 combines with J gene TRBJ1-1, with 8 nucleotides matching TRBD1. The CDR3 extends over 15 amino acids. The V and J ends lost 6 bases and 1 base, in that order; junction bases with no gene match: 7. CDR3 protein: CASRIWDRQNTEAFF. CDR3 DNA sequence: TGTGCCAGCAGAATTTGGGACAGGCAGAACACTGAAGCTTTCTTT.

The chain uses TRBV11-1 and TRBJ2-3; tentative D call: TRBD2 (5 bases). Germline CDR1 reads SGHAT; CDR2 reads FQDESV (reference sequence). Trimming took off 7 bases at V and 0 bases at J, with 11 bases between the two ends. This CDR3 region has 14 residues. The CDR3 region is CASKVWTSTDTQYF. The CDR3 DNA sequence: TGTGCCAGCAAGGTGTGGACTAGCACAGATACGCAGTATTTT.

The chain couples TRBV13 to TRBJ2-6; maybe TRBD1 (6 bases). The CDR3 runs to 17 residues. The ends were cut back, 5 bases at V and 0 bases at J, with 14 bases in the middle. Germline CDR1 and CDR2: PRHDT and FYEKMQ (reference sequence). The CDR3 protein is CASSPTGPLSGANVLTF. CDR3 coding DNA: TGTGCCAGCAGCCCGACAGGACCCCTCTCTGGGGCCAACGTCCTGACTTTC.

This clonotype showed up just a few times. This rearrangement joins TRBV28 to TRBJ2-1; D gene uncertain. There are 15 residues in the CDR3. The V end was cut by 2 bases, the J end by 2 bases, with 10 bases between. The germline gives CDR1 MDHEN, CDR2 SYDVKM. In DNA, the CDR3 is TGTGCCAGCAGTTTACATCAGTCACCCTACAATGAGCAGTTCTTC. Its translation is CASSLHQSPYNEQFF.

The chain is built from TRBV2 and TRBJ1-3; D call uncertain. The CDR3 has 12 amino acids. V lost 0 bases, J lost 4 bases, and 1 base lay in between. CDR1 is SNHLY, CDR2 FYNNEI, per germline. As DNA, the CDR3 is TGTGCCAGCAGTGAAGCCGGAAACACCATATATTTT. Its translation is CASSEAGNTIYF.

The chain links TRBV20-1 to TRBJ2-3; TRBD2 matches 8 bases. Trimming at V came to 3 bases and at J to 4 bases, leaving 3 bases not matched to a gene. CDR1 and CDR2 (germline): DFQATT, SNEGSKA (reference sequence). This CDR3 has 13 amino acids. CDR3 DNA sequence: TGCAGTGCTAGCGGGGGGGCCTCAGATACGCAGTATTTT. Translated, it gives CSASGGASDTQYF.

J is TRBJ1-1 and V is TRBV28, with TRBD1 identical over 9 bases. V was pared by 6 bases and J by 4 bases, with 0 bases of the junction left unmatched. Looked up from germline, CDR1 is MDHEN and CDR2 is SYDVKM. The length of the CDR3 is 12 residues. CDR3: CASRTGGTEAFF. In nucleotides, the CDR3 is TGTGCCAGCAGGACAGGGGGCACTGAAGCTTTCTTT.